This entry lists 17 T cell receptor beta chains sequenced from one sample in a study of T cells in tuberculosis. Thawed, overnight-rested PBMC were stained with GMM-loaded CD1B tetramer, viability dye and anti-CD3, then sorted. The CD1B tetramers carried C32 glucose monomycolate purified from Rhodococcus equi. Measured with immunoSEQ multiplex PCR; TCRdb has only the in-frame clones, and not every one. The sample yields approximately 59,000 clones, roughly 86% seen once. Sequencing was performed on CD1b-GMM tetramer-negative cells sorted from PBMCs. These receptors were taken from an adult woman with latent tuberculosis.

About this clone itself: Distinct nucleotide sequences in the sample also encode this CDR3. The V gene is TRBV18, the J gene TRBJ1-1; no definite D call. The CDR3 loop spans 13 amino acids. The V and J ends lost 2 bases and 1 base respectively, with 5 bases between them. Looked up from germline, CDR1 is KGHSH and CDR2 is LQKENI. In nucleotides, the CDR3 is TGTGCCAGCTCACCAGGGAGGAACACTGAAGCTTTCTTT. Translation gives CASSPGRNTEAFF.

The chain joins TRBV15 to TRBJ2-5; 16 bases match TRBD2. Germline V gene sequence: CDR1 LNHNV, CDR2 YYDKDF (reference sequence). This CDR3 comprises 20 residues. V shed 0 bases and J 5 bases; nucleotides not matched to a gene: 12. Here the CDR3 DNA reads TGTGCCACCAGCAGAGAGCCCCCTGGGACTAGCGGGAGGGCCTGGGAGACCCAGTACTTC. This sequence encodes CATSREPPGTSGRAWETQYF.

The chain employs TRBV19 and TRBJ2-7, with D possibly being TRBD2 (5 bases). The germline gives CDR1 LNHDA, CDR2 SQIVND (reference sequence). CDR3 size: 15 residues. V was cut by 1 base and J by 0 bases, with 10 bases left in between. The CDR3 bases are TGTGCCAGTAGTATAGGTGGGCGGGCCTCCTACGAGCAGTACTTC. This gives the protein CASSIGGRASYEQYF.

The rearrangement links TRBV4-2 to TRBJ2-1; D might be TRBD1 (6 bases). The CDR3 contains 14 residues. Trimming took 7 bases from V and 0 from J, leaving 10 bases between them. Looked up from germline, CDR1 is LGHNA and CDR2 is YNFKEQ. CDR3 sequence: CASTWDNSYNEQFF. In DNA form, the CDR3 reads TGTGCCAGCACGTGGGACAACTCCTACAATGAGCAGTTCTTC.

The sample holds one count of this clone. The V gene is TRBV12-5, the J gene TRBJ2-1, with D tentatively TRBD2 (6 bases). From germline, CDR1 is LGHNT and CDR2 FRNRAP. V lost 6 bases to trimming and J lost 9 bases, with 24 bases between them. The length of the CDR3 is 16 residues. The CDR3 sequence is CASGPRRGSPSAEQFF. The CDR3 coding sequence is TGTGCTAGTGGCCCCCGTCGGGGGTCCCCCTCGGCTGAGCAGTTCTTC. The whole variable domain, filled in from reference TRBV12-5 and TRBJ2-1, reads DARVTQTPRHKVTEMGQEVTMRCQPILGHNTVFWYRQTMMQGLELLAYFRNRAPLDDSGMPKDRFSAEMPDATLATLKIQPSEPRDSAVYFCASGPRRGSPSAEQFFGPGTRLTVL.

The genes are TRBV30 and TRBJ2-7, with 8 bases fitting TRBD2. V was clipped by 1 base and J by 12 bases; unmatched bases: 14. CDR1 and CDR2 from the germline V gene are GTSNPN and SVGIG (reference sequence). The CDR3 totals 14 residues. The CDR3 region has the DNA TGTGCCTGGAGTGAAGGAATAGCGGGGAGGCTCCCGTACTTC. Amino acid sequence: CAWSEGIAGRLPYF.

The genes are TRBV5-1 and TRBJ2-7, with TRBD1 matching 8 bases. Germline trimming cut 6 bases from V and 3 bases from J; bases unmatched to any gene: 11. Germline V CDR1 and CDR2: SGHRS, YFSETQ. The CDR3 has 15 residues. The CDR3 nucleotides read TGCGCCAGCAACGGAGGGGGGACAGGAGGCTACGAGCAGTACTTC. This sequence encodes CASNGGGTGGYEQYF.

The rearrangement uses TRBV6-6 and TRBJ1-2; possible D gene TRBD1, 6 bases. V was clipped by 4 bases and J by 8 bases, with 20 bases between them. CDR3 length: 15 residues. Germline V CDR1 and CDR2: MNHNY, SVGAGI (reference sequence). DNA of the CDR3: TGTGCCAGCAGTTTGAATCTAGGGGGTATTAGCGGCTACACCTTC. This gives the protein CASSLNLGGISGYTF.

The chain couples TRBV27 to TRBJ2-7, with TRBD2 matching 7 bases. This CDR3 region has 12 residues. Germline lookup yields CDR1 MNHEY and CDR2 SMNVEV (reference sequence). The ends lost 6 bases at V and 7 bases at J; junction bases unmatched: 6. In DNA, the CDR3 is TGTGCCAGCAGCCCCGGGGGGAGGGAGCAGTACTTC. Protein sequence: CASSPGGREQYF.

The chain employs TRBV7-2 and TRBJ1-5; the match to TRBD1 covers 7 bases. V gave up 4 bases and J gave up 0 bases; unmatched junction bases: 3. This CDR3 contains 15 residues. CDR1 and CDR2 (germline): SGHTA, FQGNSA. In DNA, the CDR3 is TGTGCCAGCAGCTGGGGACAGTTTAGCAATCAGCCCCAGCATTTT. Residues: CASSWGQFSNQPQHF.

The chain links TRBV28 to TRBJ2-7, with TRBD2 identical over 9 bases. The CDR3 contains 15 residues. V lost 2 bases and J lost 4; bases outside the gene matches: 6. Per germline, CDR1 MDHEN and CDR2 SYDVKM. The CDR3 protein is CASSLRLAGPYEQYF. In nucleotides, the CDR3 is TGTGCCAGCAGTTTAAGGCTAGCGGGGCCTTACGAGCAGTACTTC.

Here the CDR3 DNA reads TGTGCCAGCAGCGCCAGGGGGCCTAACACAGATACGCAGTATTTT. Translation gives CASSARGPNTDTQYF. The V gene is TRBV9, the J gene TRBJ2-3; 8 positions match TRBD1. This CDR3 is 15 amino acids long. Unmatched junction bases numbered 5, after V lost 3 bases and J lost 2 bases. Germline V gene lookup returns CDR1 SGDLS and CDR2 YYNGEE.

This sequence joins TRBV5-8 and TRBJ1-2, with 9 bases aligning to TRBD1. The germline V gene encodes CDR1 SGHTS and CDR2 YDEGEE. The CDR3 has 17 residues. Trimming cost V 0 bases and J 4 bases; bases outside gene matches: 10. The CDR3 region has the DNA TGTGCCAGCAGCTTGGCCGGGACAGGGTTTACCGCCTATGGCTACACCTTC. Encoded protein: CASSLAGTGFTAYGYTF.

J is TRBJ1-5 and V is TRBV1. TRBV1 is a recognized pseudogene. This CDR3 region has 14 residues. This CDR3 is CTSSTIGGNQPQHF. The CDR3 DNA is TGCACCAGCAGCACCATCGGCGGGAATCAGCCCCAGCATTTT.

This rearrangement joins TRBV5-6 to TRBJ1-1, with unresolved D. This CDR3 region has 13 residues. V lost 0 bases, J lost 1 base, and 4 bases lay in between. From germline, CDR1 is SGHDT and CDR2 YYEEEE. The CDR3 DNA reads TGTGCCAGCAGCTTGGGTCGGAACACTGAAGCTTTCTTT. Encoded protein: CASSLGRNTEAFF.

This sequence joins TRBV18 and TRBJ1-1, with D possibly matching TRBD1 (5 bases). V dropped 6 bases and J dropped 11 bases, with 19 bases sitting between them. Germline CDR1 KGHSH, CDR2 LQKENI. The CDR3 is 13 residues long. As DNA, the CDR3 is TGTGCCAGCTCTTCAATCTCGCGACAGTCGGCTTTCTTT. This sequence encodes CASSSISRQSAFF.

The V gene is TRBV9, the J gene TRBJ2-7; 10 nucleotides match TRBD2. In germline, CDR1 is SGDLS, CDR2 YYNGEE. The V gene end was trimmed by 2 bases and the J gene end by 7 bases; junction bases not matched to a gene: 9. The CDR3 consists of 15 residues. This CDR3 is CASSVGASGSGEQYF. As DNA, the CDR3 is TGTGCCAGCAGCGTCGGGGCTAGCGGGAGCGGGGAGCAGTACTTC.